Below are 18 T cell receptor beta chains sequenced from a single sample in a study of metastatic and nonmetastatic thyroid tumors. Patients had received no treatment of any kind before thyroid surgery. TCRdb re-processed the PCR reads through MiXCR. The sample carries approximately 6,600 clones, 35% to 45% recorded once. Sequenced: adjacent normal tissue. Receptors originate from a female donor with papillary thyroid cancer or a benign thyroid nodule (not recorded which). Some clones in this sample may be carry-over from other donors' samples.

The sample holds a few counts of this clone. V gene TRBV4-2 combines with J gene TRBJ2-2; 7 bases map to TRBD2. Germline CDR1 is LGHNA and CDR2 is YNFKEQ. This CDR3 has 17 residues. After removal of 0 bases from V and 2 bases from J, the junction contained 6 bases not matched to a gene. CDR3 sequence: CASSQDRQGLNTGELFF. The CDR3 region has the DNA TGTGCCAGCAGCCAAGATAGGCAGGGACTAAACACCGGGGAGCTGTTTTTT.

Turning to this clone: At one end the junction does not follow the germline gene, possibly because of a read error. The chain recombines TRBV19 with TRBJ1-5; 10 bases align to TRBD1. Germline V gene lookup returns CDR1 LNHDA and CDR2 SQIVND (reference sequence). The CDR3 covers 14 residues. The CDR3 loop reads CASTGQGTGQPKHF. The CDR3 bases are TGTGCCAGTACGGGACAGGGGACGGGTCAGCCCAAGCATTTT.

This clone is medium-sized within its sample. This chain connects TRBV4-2 to TRBJ1-3; 8 bases agree with TRBD1. Germline assignment: CDR1 LGHNA and CDR2 YNFKEQ. The CDR3 runs 17 residues. Trimming at V came to 6 bases and at J to 0 bases, leaving 10 bases not matched to a gene. CDR3 residues: CASSPGQALLSGNTIYF. The CDR3 nucleotides are TGTGCCAGCAGTCCGGGACAGGCGCTGCTCTCTGGAAACACCATATATTTT.

V gene TRBV20-1 combines with J gene TRBJ1-6; D not certain. The CDR3 loop spans 12 amino acids. V was cut by 6 bases and J by 7 bases, with 10 bases left in between. CDR1 and CDR2 from the germline V gene are DFQATT and SNEGSKA (reference sequence). In nucleotides, the CDR3 is TGCAGTGCCGGTAGGACCAATTCACCCCTCCACTTT. The encoded protein is CSAGRTNSPLHF.

The chain recombines TRBV11-2 with TRBJ1-1, with D perhaps TRBD1 (5 bases). This CDR3 is built from 13 residues. CDR1 is SGHAT and CDR2 is FQNNGV in the germline V gene. Trimming stripped 3 bases from V and 5 bases from J, with 10 bases between. The CDR3 DNA reads as TGTGCCAGCAGCTTCAGGGTCGGGACTGAAGCTTTCTTT. Translation: CASSFRVGTEAFF.

The chain couples TRBV6-1 to TRBJ2-7, with 9 bases lining up with TRBD2. The CDR3 length is 16 residues. V trimming: 0 bases; J trimming: 3 bases; junction bases outside the gene matches: 6. The V gene's germline CDR1 is MNHNS and CDR2 SASEGT. CDR3 nucleotides: TGTGCCAGCAGTGAAGCGCGGGGACTAGCAATCTACGAGCAGTACTTC. Translated, it gives CASSEARGLAIYEQYF.

The chain is built from TRBV6-1 and TRBJ1-2; D not resolved. V was shortened by 2 bases and J by 3 bases, with 19 bases between the two germline ends. The CDR3 covers 17 residues. The germline gives CDR1 MNHNS, CDR2 SASEGT. Here the CDR3 DNA reads TGTGCCAGCAGTGAAAATAGGGTCTTGGTTGGGCACTATGGCTACACCTTC. Translating it yields CASSENRVLVGHYGYTF.

This clone is large (0.1 to 1%) within its sample. The chain links TRBV19 to TRBJ1-5; TRBD1 agrees at 12 bases. Germline V lookup: CDR1 LNHDA, CDR2 SQIVND (reference sequence). This CDR3 region has 17 residues. V was clipped by 5 bases and J by 6 bases; unmatched bases: 11. The CDR3 region is CASSLTPGQGAVQPQHF. The DNA for the CDR3 is TGTGCCAGTAGTTTAACGCCGGGACAGGGGGCAGTTCAGCCCCAGCATTTT.

This clone was found a few times. The chain links TRBV2 to TRBJ2-1; D gene unclear. Trimming shortened V by 3 bases and J by 4 bases, and 10 bases separated the two germline ends. The germline V gene has CDR1 SNHLY and CDR2 FYNNEI. CDR3 length equals 14 residues. Written as DNA, the CDR3 is TGTGCCAGCAGTGATGGGCGAAAATACAATGAGCAGTTCTTC. It specifies CASSDGRKYNEQFF.

This chain joins TRBV27 and TRBJ2-3, with D possibly being TRBD2 (5 bases). Germline values: CDR1 MNHEY, CDR2 SMNVEV (reference sequence). V shed 3 bases and J shed 3 bases, with 7 bases lying between them. The length of the CDR3 is 13 residues. DNA for the CDR3: TGTGCCAGCAGTTTTGGGGAGACAGATACGCAGTATTTT. Translating it yields CASSFGETDTQYF.

The rearrangement uses TRBV11-1 and TRBJ1-1; 10 nucleotides match TRBD1. The CDR3 is 14 amino acids. The germline gives CDR1 SGHAT, CDR2 FQDESV (reference sequence). Germline trimming cut 5 bases from V and 2 bases from J; bases unmatched to any gene: 2. Here the CDR3 DNA reads TGTGCCAGCAGCAAGACAGGGGGCAACACTGAAGCTTTCTTT. It yields the protein CASSKTGGNTEAFF. Filled out from reference TRBV11-1 and TRBJ1-1, the complete variable domain reads EAEVAQSPRYKITEKSQAVAFWCDPISGHATLYWYRQILGQGPELLVQFQDESVVDDSQLPKDRFSAERLKGVDSTLKIQPAELGDSAMYLCASSKTGGNTEAFFGQGTRLTVV.

This clone was detected only a few times. The CDR3 loop is CASSLYPTSGSSGSGELFF. CDR3 in DNA: TGTGCCAGCAGCTTATACCCGACTAGCGGGAGTTCTGGTTCCGGGGAGCTGTTTTTT. The chain recombines TRBV11-2 with TRBJ2-2, with 12 bases matching TRBD2. V lost 2 bases to trimming and J lost 6 bases; unmatched junction nucleotides: 13. Per germline, CDR1 SGHAT and CDR2 FQNNGV. The CDR3 is 19 residues long.

Ten or more counts support this clone. The junction differs from germline at one of its ends, possibly a read error. The chain couples TRBV10-1 to TRBJ1-1; TRBD1 matches at 8 bases. The CDR3 is 15 amino acids. Germline V gives CDR1 WNHNN, CDR2 SYGVQD (reference sequence). In DNA, the CDR3 is TGCGCCAGCACCCCGGGGCAGGGGGCGAACACTGAAGCTTCCTTT. It specifies CASTPGQGANTEASF.

In nucleotides, the CDR3 is TGTGCCAGCAGAGAGGACTCTGGAAACACCATATATTTT. Its protein product is CASREDSGNTIYF. This chain uses TRBV11-3 with TRBJ1-3; D unresolved. The CDR3 spans 13 residues. The V end was cut by 6 bases, the J end by 0 bases, with 6 bases between. The germline V gene encodes CDR1 SGHNT and CDR2 YENEEA. The whole variable domain, filled in from reference TRBV11-3 and TRBJ1-3, reads EAGVVQSPRYKIIEKKQPVAFWCNPISGHNTLYWYLQNLGQGPELLIRYENEEAVDDSQLPKDRFSAERLKGVDSTLKIQPAELGDSAVYLCASREDSGNTIYFGEGSWLTVV.

The genes are TRBV24-1 and TRBJ2-7; D not resolved. Trimming removed 4 bases from V and 0 bases from J, with 12 bases in between. The CDR3 has 15 residues. Looked up from germline, CDR1 is KGHDR and CDR2 is SFDVKD. This CDR3 reads CATSESSRSSYEQYF. DNA for the CDR3: TGTGCCACCAGTGAGAGCAGTCGGAGCTCCTACGAGCAGTACTTC.

The chain is built from TRBV7-9 and TRBJ2-2; D perhaps matches TRBD1 (6 bases). Germline V gives CDR1 SEHNR, CDR2 FQNEAQ (reference sequence). Trimming left V 5 bases short and J 4 bases short, with 8 bases between. This CDR3 contains 13 residues. CDR3 DNA: TGTGCCAGCAGCCAACAGGGCACCGGGGAGCTGTTTTTT. It is translated as CASSQQGTGELFF. Based on the CDR3 plus reference TRBV7-9 and TRBJ2-2, the full variable domain is DTGVSQNPRHKITKRGQNVTFRCDPISEHNRLYWYRQTLGQGPEFLTYFQNEAQLEKSRLLSDRFSAERPKGSFSTLEIQRTEQGDSAMYLCASSQQGTGELFFGEGSRLTVL.

The V gene is TRBV30, the J gene TRBJ1-2, with TRBD1 as a possible D gene (6 bases). Trimming removed 1 base from V and 5 bases from J, with 8 bases in between. The length of the CDR3 is 12 residues. Germline lookup yields CDR1 GTSNPN and CDR2 SVGIG (reference sequence). The CDR3 loop reads CAWSAGVYGYTF. The DNA for the CDR3 is TGTGCCTGGAGTGCAGGGGTATATGGCTACACCTTC. Using reference TRBV30 and TRBJ1-2 for the parts outside the CDR3, the full variable domain is SQTIHQWPATLVQPVGSPLSLECTVEGTSNPNLYWYRQAAGRGLQLLFYSVGIGQISSEVPQNLSASRPQDRQFILSSKKLLLSDSGFYLCAWSAGVYGYTFGSGTRLTVV.

The sample holds a few counts of this clone. The chain combines TRBV6-1 with TRBJ1-1, with D unclear. This CDR3 spans 14 amino acids. Per the germline V gene, CDR1 is MNHNS and CDR2 is SASEGT. Deletions cut 2 bases from V and 1 base from J, with 8 bases between. The CDR3 sequence is CASSERLSNTEAFF. The DNA for the CDR3 is TGTGCCAGCAGTGAAAGGTTATCGAACACTGAAGCTTTCTTT.